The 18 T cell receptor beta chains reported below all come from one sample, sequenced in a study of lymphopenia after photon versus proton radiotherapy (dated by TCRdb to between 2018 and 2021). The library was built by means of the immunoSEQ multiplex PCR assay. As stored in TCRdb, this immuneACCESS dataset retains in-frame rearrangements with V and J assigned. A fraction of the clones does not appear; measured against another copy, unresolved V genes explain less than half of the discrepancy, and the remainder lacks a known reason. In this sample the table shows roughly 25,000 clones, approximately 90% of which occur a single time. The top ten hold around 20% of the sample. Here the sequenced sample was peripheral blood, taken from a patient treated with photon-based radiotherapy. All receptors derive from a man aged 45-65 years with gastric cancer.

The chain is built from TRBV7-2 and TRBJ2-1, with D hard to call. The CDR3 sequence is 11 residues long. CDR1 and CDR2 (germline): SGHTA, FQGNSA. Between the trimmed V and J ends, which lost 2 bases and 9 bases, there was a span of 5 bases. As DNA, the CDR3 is TGTGCCAGCAGCTTAATAAGTGAGCAGTTCTTC. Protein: CASSLISEQFF.

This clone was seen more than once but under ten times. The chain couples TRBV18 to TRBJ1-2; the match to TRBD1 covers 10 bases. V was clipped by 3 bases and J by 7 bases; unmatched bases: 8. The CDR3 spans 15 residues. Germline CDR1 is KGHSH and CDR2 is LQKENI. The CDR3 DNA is TGTGCCAGCTCACCGACCGGGACAGGGGCCTCTGGCTACACCTTC. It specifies CASSPTGTGASGYTF.

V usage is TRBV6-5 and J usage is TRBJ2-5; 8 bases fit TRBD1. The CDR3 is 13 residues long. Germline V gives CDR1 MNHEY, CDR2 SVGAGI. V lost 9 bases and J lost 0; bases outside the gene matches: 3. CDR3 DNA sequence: TGTGCCAGAAACAGGGGGGACCAAGAGACCCAGTACTTC. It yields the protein CARNRGDQETQYF.

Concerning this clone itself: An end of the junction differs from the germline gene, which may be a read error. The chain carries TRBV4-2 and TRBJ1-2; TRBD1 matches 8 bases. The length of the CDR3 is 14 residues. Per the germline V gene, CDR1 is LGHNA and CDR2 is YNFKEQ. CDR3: CASSPPGQGYGYIF. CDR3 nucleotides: TGTGCCAGCAGCCCCCCCGGACAGGGCTATGGCTACATCTTC.

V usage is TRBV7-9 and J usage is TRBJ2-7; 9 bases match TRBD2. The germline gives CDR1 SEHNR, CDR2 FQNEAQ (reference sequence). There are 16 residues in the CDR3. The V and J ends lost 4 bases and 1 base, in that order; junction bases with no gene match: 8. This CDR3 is CASSSHSLAGSYEQYV. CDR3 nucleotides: TGTGCCAGCAGCTCCCATTCTCTAGCGGGATCCTACGAGCAGTACGTC.

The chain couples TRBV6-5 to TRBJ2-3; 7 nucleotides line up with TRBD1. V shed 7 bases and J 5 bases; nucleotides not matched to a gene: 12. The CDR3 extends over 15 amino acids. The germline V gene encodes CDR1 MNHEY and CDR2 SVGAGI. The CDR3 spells CASNPRDSSLDTQYF. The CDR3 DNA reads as TGTGCCAGCAACCCCCGGGACAGCTCTCTAGATACGCAGTATTTT.

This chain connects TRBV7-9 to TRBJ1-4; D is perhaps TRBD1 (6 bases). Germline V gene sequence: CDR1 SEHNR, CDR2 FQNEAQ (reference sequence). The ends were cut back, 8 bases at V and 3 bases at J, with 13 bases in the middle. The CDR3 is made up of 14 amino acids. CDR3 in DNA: TGTGCCAGCGGATCACAGGGACCTAATGAAAAACTGTTTTTT. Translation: CASGSQGPNEKLFF.

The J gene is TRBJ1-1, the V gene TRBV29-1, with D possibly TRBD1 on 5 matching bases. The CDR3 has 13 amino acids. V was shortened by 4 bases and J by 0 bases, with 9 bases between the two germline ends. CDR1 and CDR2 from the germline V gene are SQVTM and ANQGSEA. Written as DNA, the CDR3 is TGCAGCGTTGTATCAGGGTTGAACACTGAAGCTTTCTTT. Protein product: CSVVSGLNTEAFF.

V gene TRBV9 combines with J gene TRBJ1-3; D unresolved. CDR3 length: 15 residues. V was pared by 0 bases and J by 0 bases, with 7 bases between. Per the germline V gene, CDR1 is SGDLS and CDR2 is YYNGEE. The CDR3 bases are TGTGCCAGCAGCGTAGGCGGAATCTCTGGAAACACCATATATTTT. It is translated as CASSVGGISGNTIYF.

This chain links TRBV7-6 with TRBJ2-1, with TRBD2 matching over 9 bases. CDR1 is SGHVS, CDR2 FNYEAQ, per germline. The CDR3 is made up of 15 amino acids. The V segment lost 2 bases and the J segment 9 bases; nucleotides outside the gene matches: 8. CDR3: CASSLTSGGPFEQFF. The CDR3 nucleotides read TGTGCCAGCAGCTTAACAAGCGGGGGGCCTTTTGAGCAGTTCTTC.

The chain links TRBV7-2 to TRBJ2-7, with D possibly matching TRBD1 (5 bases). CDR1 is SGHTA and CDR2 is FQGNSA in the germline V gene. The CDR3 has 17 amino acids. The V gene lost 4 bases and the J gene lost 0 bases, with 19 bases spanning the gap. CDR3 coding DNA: TGTGCCAGCAGCTCCCAGGGCATGCGGCTGGGCTCCTACGAGCAGTACTTC. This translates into CASSSQGMRLGSYEQYF.

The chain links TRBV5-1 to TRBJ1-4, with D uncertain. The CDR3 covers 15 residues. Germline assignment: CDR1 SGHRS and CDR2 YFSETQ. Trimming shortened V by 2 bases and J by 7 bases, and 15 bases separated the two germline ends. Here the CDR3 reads CASSFRTGRREKLFF. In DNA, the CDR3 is TGCGCCAGCAGCTTCAGGACCGGCCGTCGTGAAAAACTGTTTTTT.

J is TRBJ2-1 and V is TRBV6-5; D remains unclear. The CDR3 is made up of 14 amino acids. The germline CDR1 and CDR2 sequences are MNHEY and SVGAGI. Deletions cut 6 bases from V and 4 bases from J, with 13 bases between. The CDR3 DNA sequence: TGTGCCAGCAGGAGCTCCCAAGCTTACAATGAGCAGTTCTTC. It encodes CASRSSQAYNEQFF.

This chain's CDR3 is CASRAGSGFQPQHF. The CDR3 region has the DNA TGTGCCAGCAGGGCGGGGTCCGGATTTCAGCCCCAGCATTTT. V is TRBV6-1 and J is TRBJ1-5, with unresolved D. Between the trimmed V and J ends, which lost 6 bases and 6 bases, there was a span of 15 bases. The CDR3 is made up of 14 amino acids. The germline gives CDR1 MNHNS, CDR2 SASEGT.

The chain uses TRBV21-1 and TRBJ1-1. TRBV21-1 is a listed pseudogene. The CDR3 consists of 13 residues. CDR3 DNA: TGTGCCAGCAGCAAGATCACACGCGGCGCGGCTTTCTTT. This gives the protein CASSKITRGAAFF.

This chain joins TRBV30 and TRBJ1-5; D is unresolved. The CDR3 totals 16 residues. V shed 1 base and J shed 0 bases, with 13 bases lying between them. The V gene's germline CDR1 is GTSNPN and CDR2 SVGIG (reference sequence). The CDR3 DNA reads TGTGCCTGGAGTGGCCCAAACAAATATAGCAATCAGCCCCAGCATTTT. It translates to CAWSGPNKYSNQPQHF.

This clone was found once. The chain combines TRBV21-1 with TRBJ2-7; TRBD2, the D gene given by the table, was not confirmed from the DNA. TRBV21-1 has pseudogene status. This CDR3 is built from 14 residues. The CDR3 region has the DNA TGTGCCAGCAGCAAAATCGGGGTCACCTACGAGCAGTACTTC. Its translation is CASSKIGVTYEQYF.

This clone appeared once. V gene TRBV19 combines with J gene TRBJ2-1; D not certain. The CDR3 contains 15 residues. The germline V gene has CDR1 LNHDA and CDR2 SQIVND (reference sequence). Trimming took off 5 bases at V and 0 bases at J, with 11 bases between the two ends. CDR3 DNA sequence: TGTGCCAGTAGTCCCCGACACCTCTCCTACAATGAGCAGTTCTTC. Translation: CASSPRHLSYNEQFF.